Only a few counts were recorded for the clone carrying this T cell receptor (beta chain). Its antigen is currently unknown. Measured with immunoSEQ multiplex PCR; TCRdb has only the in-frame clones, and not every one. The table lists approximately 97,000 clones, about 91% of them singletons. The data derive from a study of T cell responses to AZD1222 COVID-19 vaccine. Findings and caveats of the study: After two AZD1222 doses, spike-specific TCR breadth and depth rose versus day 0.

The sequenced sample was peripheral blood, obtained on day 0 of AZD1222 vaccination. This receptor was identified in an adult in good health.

CDR3 residues: CASSYSRAGNTIYF. CDR3 nucleotides: TGTGCCAGCAGTTACTCGAGGGCTGGAAACACCATATATTTT. The gene calls are TRBV6-5 and TRBJ1-3; unclear D gene. CDR3 size: 14 residues. Per the germline V gene, CDR1 is MNHEY and CDR2 is SVGAGI. V was cut by 0 bases and J by 2 bases, with 5 bases left in between.